The source of this TCR beta chain is a study of CXCR3-negative and CXCR3-positive naive CD8 T cells. This CDR3 region has 13 residues. The libraries of TRB cDNA were constructed through 5' RACE using UMI labels. TCRdb reprocessed the 5' RACE reads; each CDR3 protein has one entry and no DNA is given. The data include about 48,000 distinct CDR3 sequences; the top ten clones carry approximately 15%. Concerning this clonotype itself: Its specificity is unknown.

Sorts performed in triplicate captured 300,000 cells each from every CD8+ T cell subset. Study-level findings and limits: Naive subsets did not differ in surface CD5, and the authors estimated TCR strength using properties of the TRB CDR3.

The sequence derives from a human donor in good health. Some clones in this sample may be carry-over from other donors' samples. The rearrangement links TRBV12-3 or TRBV12-4 to TRBJ1-5. Sequencing was done on a sample of memory CD8+ T cells from blood. The CDR3: CASKPGPNQPQHF.